The TCR beta chain described here comes from a study of blood T cell repertoires in COVID-19. As for the study in general: PBMCs, B-cell-depleted T cells, or T cells were the source of the cDNA or gDNA that made up the material.

Donors in Cohort 3 counted as recovered after two negative PCRs, clearance, or symptom resolution. The germline V gene has CDR1 SGHTA and CDR2 FQGNSA. The CDR3 extends over 15 amino acids. Deletions cut 5 bases from V and 5 bases from J, with 15 bases between. Per the study methods: Amplification from reference gene primers served as the basis for estimated nucleated cell counts. Sequencing was performed with immunoSEQ multiplex PCR; in TCRdb, only in-frame clones are kept and a portion is missing. D and trimming come from the DNA, and the V and J calls and clone size come from that table. Here the sample spans about 180,000 clones, 88% being singletons.

The V gene is TRBV7-2, the J gene TRBJ2-2; TRBD1 might be the D (6 bases). Sequenced sample: PBMCs or T cells enriched from blood (not recorded which). The origin of this receptor is a woman aged 18-29 years who had recovered from COVID-19. In nucleotides, the CDR3 is TGTGCCAGCAGCGGCTGGACAGTGGTGACCGGGGAGCTGTTTTTT. Protein sequence: CASSGWTVVTGELFF.